This T cell receptor (beta chain) was retrieved from a study of post-analysis software for immune sequencing data. Study-level results: There were a few TRBV segments more frequent in patients than controls, and TRBV5-6, TRBV5-1 and TRBV20-1 were among them.

The CDR3 consists of 14 residues. Trimming left V 1 base short and J 8 bases short, with 13 bases between. The germline gives CDR1 SGHRS, CDR2 YFSETQ. As concerns this clonotype: What it binds is unknown.

Every TCR beta cDNA library bore unique molecular identifiers. Each CDR3 protein gets one entry after TCRdb re-called the PCR reads with MiXCR. The table has approximately 730,000 distinct CDR3 sequences, 25% to 30% seen once. This rearrangement joins TRBV5-1 to TRBJ2-1; D possibly corresponds to TRBD1 (7 bases). This sequence originates from a girl aged 5-17 years with multiple sclerosis. Input material: blood. The CDR3 DNA follows: TGCGCCAGCAGCTTGAGGGCCAGGGGGGATGAGCAGTTCTTC. Translating gives CASSLRARGDEQFF.